The 21 T cell receptor beta chains reported below all come from one sample, sequenced in a study of T-cell reconstitution after alpha-beta-depleted transplantation in children. Preparation of the TCRbeta library used unique molecular identifiers. TCRdb itself ran the PCR reads through MiXCR, one entry per CDR3 protein. Of approximately 640,000 distinct CDR3 sequences in the sample, around a sixth were seen once. This specimen consisted of PBMCs from the stem cell graft donor, obtained from the stem cell graft. The receptor set was obtained from a human donor who donated a stem cell graft to a child with acute myeloid leukemia.

The CDR3 spells CASSQDVGQMETQYF. The CDR3 bases are TGTGCCAGCAGCCAAGATGTAGGCCAGATGGAGACCCAGTACTTC. The chain has TRBV3-1 and TRBJ2-5, with D uncertain. The germline V gene encodes CDR1 LGHDT and CDR2 YNNKEL (reference sequence). The CDR3 sequence is 15 residues long. V was clipped by 0 bases and J by 5 bases, with 13 bases between them.

This clonotype was counted at least ten times. The chain is built from TRBV20-1 and TRBJ1-4; perhaps TRBD1 as D (6 bases). Germline V gene sequence: CDR1 DFQATT, CDR2 SNEGSKA (reference sequence). The CDR3 has 14 amino acids. V dropped 2 bases and J dropped 2 bases, with 9 bases sitting between them. CDR3 amino acids: CSARQRGTNEKLFF. The CDR3 coding sequence is TGCAGTGCTAGACAGAGGGGGACTAATGAAAAACTGTTTTTT.

This clonotype has more than one count but fewer than ten. The chain combines TRBV11-2 with TRBJ1-2, with D unclear. Looked up from germline, CDR1 is SGHAT and CDR2 is FQNNGV. The length of the CDR3 is 13 residues. Trimming removed 4 bases from V and 8 bases from J, with 14 bases in between. CDR3 sequence (DNA): TGTGCCAGCAGCTCTCCGGGCCTCGACGGCTACACCTTC. This translates into CASSSPGLDGYTF.

The chain is built from TRBV20-1 and TRBJ2-7; D gene ambiguous. This CDR3 is 14 amino acids long. Trimming stripped 3 bases from V and 0 bases from J, with 12 bases between. Per the germline V gene, CDR1 is DFQATT and CDR2 is SNEGSKA (reference sequence). CDR3: CSASLLKGSYEQYF. The CDR3 region has the DNA TGCAGTGCTAGCCTACTAAAGGGCTCCTACGAGCAGTACTTC.

The chain combines TRBV7-8 with TRBJ2-5, with 10 bases identical to TRBD1. CDR1 is SGHVS, CDR2 FQNEAQ, per germline. V was pared by 5 bases and J by 0 bases, with 6 bases of the junction left unmatched. The CDR3 loop spans 16 amino acids. The chain's CDR3 is CASSQRDRGYQETQYF. The CDR3 nucleotides are TGTGCCAGCAGCCAAAGGGACAGGGGCTACCAAGAGACCCAGTACTTC.

The chain is built from TRBV11-1 and TRBJ2-7; D is unresolved. CDR3 length equals 13 residues. V lost 1 base, J lost 2 bases, and 6 bases lay in between. Per the germline V gene, CDR1 is SGHAT and CDR2 is FQDESV (reference sequence). In DNA, the CDR3 is TGTGCCAGCAGCTTAGTAACAGCCTACGAGCAGTACTTC. The encoded protein is CASSLVTAYEQYF. Combining the CDR3 with reference TRBV11-1 and TRBJ2-7 gives the whole variable domain EAEVAQSPRYKITEKSQAVAFWCDPISGHATLYWYRQILGQGPELLVQFQDESVVDDSQLPKDRFSAERLKGVDSTLKIQPAELGDSAMYLCASSLVTAYEQYFGPGTRLTVT.

The V gene is TRBV4-3, the J gene TRBJ1-1; maybe TRBD1 (6 bases). CDR3 length: 13 amino acids. Germline V CDR1 and CDR2: LGHNA, YSLEER. V lost 1 base to trimming and J lost 9 bases, with 12 bases between them. The CDR3 nucleotides are TGCGCCAGCAGCCAAGTGGCCGGGACACAAGCTTTCTTT. It specifies CASSQVAGTQAFF.

The chain has TRBV20-1 and TRBJ1-1; D is unclear. The CDR3 runs 14 residues. V was cut by 4 bases and J by 3 bases, with 15 bases left in between. Germline CDR1 DFQATT, CDR2 SNEGSKA (reference sequence). Here the CDR3 DNA reads TGCAGTGCTACCTGGACCATCCCTGACACTGAAGCTTTCTTT. Translating gives CSATWTIPDTEAFF.

The rearrangement links TRBV11-2 to TRBJ2-5; D possibly corresponds to TRBD2 (6 bases). Trimming removed 0 bases at V and 4 bases at J, with 12 bases between. Germline V gene lookup returns CDR1 SGHAT and CDR2 FQNNGV. The CDR3 is 15 residues long. The CDR3 bases are TGTGCCAGCAGCTTAGACCTCCTCGGGGGAGAGACCCAGTACTTC. Residues: CASSLDLLGGETQYF.

This clonotype was seen at least ten times. The chain couples TRBV7-2 to TRBJ2-1, with 9 bases lining up with TRBD2. Germline loops: CDR1 SGHTA, CDR2 FQGNSA. The CDR3 loop spans 16 amino acids. Trimming removed 4 bases from V and 6 bases from J; junction bases left unmatched: 10. CDR3 sequence reads: CASSSSIAGEGNEQFF. The CDR3 nucleotides read TGTGCCAGCAGCTCATCAATAGCGGGAGAGGGCAATGAGCAGTTCTTC.

This clonotype appeared many times. The chain has TRBV5-6 and TRBJ1-2; maybe TRBD1 (5 bases). This CDR3 is built from 15 residues. The ends were cut back, 4 bases at V and 1 base at J, with 14 bases in the middle. The germline gives CDR1 SGHDT, CDR2 YYEEEE. In DNA, the CDR3 is TGTGCCAGCAGCCAAGGACACCCGAATAACTATGGCTACACCTTC. Its protein product is CASSQGHPNNYGYTF.

In its sample, this clonotype was seen a few times. The chain recombines TRBV29-1 with TRBJ2-5; D unclear. The CDR3 runs 14 residues. Deletions cut 2 bases from V and 1 base from J, with 11 bases between. Germline CDR1 reads SQVTM; CDR2 reads ANQGSEA. The CDR3 region is CSVENWTAQETQYF. The DNA of the CDR3 is TGCAGCGTTGAAAACTGGACGGCCCAAGAGACCCAGTACTTC.

This clonotype was recorded at least ten times. V usage is TRBV7-2 and J usage is TRBJ1-3; the D is unclear. Per germline, CDR1 SGHTA and CDR2 FQGNSA. Trimming left V 2 bases short and J 4 bases short, with 9 bases between. The CDR3 is 14 residues long. The CDR3 sequence: CASSLIGLGNTIYF. The CDR3 bases are TGTGCCAGCAGCTTAATCGGCCTCGGAAACACCATATATTTT.

With respect to this clonotype: This may stem from a read error, because a much larger clone lies one nucleotide away. V is TRBV15 and J is TRBJ2-1, with D possibly TRBD2 on 7 matching bases. The CDR3 consists of 16 residues. The V gene's germline CDR1 is LNHNV and CDR2 YYDKDF (reference sequence). V gave up 0 bases and J gave up 6 bases, with 15 bases separating them. CDR3 DNA sequence: TGTGCCACCAGCAGAGATCTGGGGGGGCCTCTCAATGAGCAGTTCTTC. This codes for CATSRDLGGPLNEQFF.

V gene TRBV20-1 combines with J gene TRBJ2-1; 8 bases match TRBD2. Unmatched junction bases numbered 8, after V lost 0 bases and J lost 4 bases. Germline-derived CDR1 and CDR2 are DFQATT and SNEGSKA (reference sequence). The CDR3 has 16 residues. The CDR3 protein is CSARDRTAGDYNEQFF. The CDR3 DNA reads TGCAGTGCTAGAGATAGGACAGCGGGGGATTACAATGAGCAGTTCTTC.

This clonotype showed up many times. V is TRBV7-2 and J is TRBJ2-1; D not resolved. CDR1 SGHTA and CDR2 FQGNSA come from the germline V gene. This CDR3 contains 14 residues. V lost 3 bases to trimming and J lost 7 bases, with 13 bases between them. The CDR3 bases are TGTGCCAGCAGCTTGGGTTCCAGCAAAAATGAGCAGTTCTTC. Translation gives CASSLGSSKNEQFF.

In this sample, this clonotype turned up many times. The genes are TRBV20-1 and TRBJ1-1; D remains ambiguous. The V end was cut by 6 bases, the J end by 2 bases, with 7 bases between. The CDR3 covers 11 residues. The germline V gene encodes CDR1 DFQATT and CDR2 SNEGSKA (reference sequence). The CDR3 is CSARPNTEAFF. CDR3 DNA: TGCAGTGCCCGCCCCAACACTGAAGCTTTCTTT.

V and J are TRBV27 and TRBJ1-2; D is undetermined. Between the trimmed V and J ends, which lost 3 bases and 8 bases, there was a span of 13 bases. Germline V lookup: CDR1 MNHEY, CDR2 SMNVEV (reference sequence). This CDR3 has 13 amino acids. CDR3: CASSFKGSEGYTF. The CDR3 DNA reads TGTGCCAGCAGTTTCAAAGGGAGCGAAGGCTACACCTTC.

On this clonotype itself: An end of the junction does not agree with germline; a read error may underlie this. The chain is built from TRBV15 and TRBJ1-1, with TRBD1 matching over 8 bases. The CDR3 has 17 amino acids. Germline V gene sequence: CDR1 LNHNV, CDR2 YYDKDF (reference sequence). The CDR3 nucleotides are TGTGCCACCAGCGGGAAAAGGACAGGGAGGGGGGGGTTTGAAGCTCTCTTT. Translation: CATSGKRTGRGGFEALF.

J is TRBJ1-6 and V is TRBV5-1; a weak D match, TRBD1 (5 bases). The V end was cut by 4 bases, the J end by 6 bases, with 14 bases between. Per the germline V gene, CDR1 is SGHRS and CDR2 is YFSETQ. The CDR3 length is 15 residues. The CDR3 nucleotides are TGCGCCAGCAGCCCGAGCGGGGCACGTAATTCACCCCTCCACTTT. This sequence encodes CASSPSGARNSPLHF. The variable domain in full, with the rest retrieved from reference TRBV5-1 and TRBJ1-6, is KAGVTQTPRYLIKTRGQQVTLSCSPISGHRSVSWYQQTPGQGLQFLFEYFSETQRNKGNFPGRFSGRQFSNSRSEMNVSTLELGDSALYLCASSPSGARNSPLHFGNGTRLTVT.

The chain is built from TRBV6-2 or TRBV6-3 and TRBJ2-7; TRBD1 is a possible D gene (6 bases). This CDR3 spans 14 amino acids. V gave up 0 bases and J gave up 7 bases, with 13 bases separating them. Per germline, CDR1 MNHEY and CDR2 SVGEGT. The CDR3 loop reads CASSYSNRAQEQYF. Written as DNA, the CDR3 is TGTGCCAGCAGTTACTCGAACAGGGCCCAGGAGCAGTACTTC.